A single sample gave rise to the 4 T cell receptor beta chains below, sequenced in a study of post-analysis software for immune sequencing data. Unique molecular identifiers had been added to the TCR beta cDNA libraries. MiXCR was run by TCRdb on the PCR reads, yielding one entry per CDR3 protein. This table holds approximately 630,000 distinct CDR3 sequences, over 45% found once. Notes on the study in general: There were five or six TRBV segments more frequent in patients than controls, and TRBV5-6, TRBV5-1 and TRBV20-1 were among them.

Antigens of these TCRs are unknown. The sequencing sample was made of blood. The receptors were gathered from a girl aged 2 to 9 with multiple sclerosis.

The chain is built from TRBV12-3 or TRBV12-4 and TRBJ2-3; possible D gene TRBD1, 6 bases. The CDR3 runs 14 residues. The ends were cut back, 6 bases at V and 4 bases at J, with 14 bases in the middle. The CDR3 DNA is TGTGCCAGCAGGGTCCAGGGGCGCCCAGATACGCAGTATTTT. Protein sequence: CASRVQGRPDTQYF.

The genes are TRBV29-1 and TRBJ2-1, with D perhaps being TRBD1 or TRBD2 (6 bases each). The CDR3 length is 15 residues. Germline values: CDR1 SQVTM, CDR2 ANQGSEA. Between the trimmed V and J ends, which lost 6 bases and 5 bases, there was a span of 20 bases. Here the CDR3 reads CSVRRGTNPNNEQFF. CDR3 in DNA: TGCAGCGTCAGGAGGGGGACCAACCCCAACAATGAGCAGTTCTTC.

This clonotype has only a few counts. This chain links TRBV7-9 with TRBJ1-1; no reliable D call. This CDR3 region has 11 residues. CDR1 and CDR2 (germline): SEHNR, FQNEAQ (reference sequence). Trimming cost V 6 bases and J 4 bases, with 6 bases left between them. The CDR3 here is CASRQVTEAFF. The CDR3 bases are TGTGCCAGCAGGCAGGTCACTGAAGCTTTCTTT.

The CDR3 DNA reads as TGCAGCGGTCTCTGGCGGGAGGGGCGCTCCTACAATGAGCAGTTCTTC. Its translation is CSGLWREGRSYNEQFF. This chain uses TRBV29-1 with TRBJ2-1; 9 positions match TRBD2. Germline CDR1 is SQVTM and CDR2 is ANQGSEA. J lost 0 bases, V lost 7 bases, and 10 bases had no gene match. The CDR3 sequence is 16 residues long.